The 8 T cell receptor beta chains listed next were all sequenced from one sample in a study of cytomegalovirus exposure and HLA in healthy donors. PCR primers comprised 60 Vbeta and 13 Jbeta primers. Measured with immunoSEQ multiplex PCR; TCRdb has only the in-frame clones, and not every one. The sample carries about 180,000 clones, 80% recorded once. What was sequenced was PBMCs. The receptors were sampled from a man aged 40-49 years in good health and CMV-seronegative.

The genes are TRBV11-2 and TRBJ2-3, with a weak D call TRBD2 (6 bases). The CDR3 extends over 15 amino acids. With 8 bases removed from V and 7 bases from J, the gap between germline ends came to 22 bases. CDR1 and CDR2 (germline): SGHAT, FQNNGV. CDR3 sequence (DNA): TGTGCCAGCCGATCCGGGACTTTTGCTTTGTATACGCAGTATTTT. Translating gives CASRSGTFALYTQYF.

The rearrangement joins TRBV7-9 to TRBJ1-1, with 8 positions matching TRBD1. Germline V gene sequence: CDR1 SEHNR, CDR2 FQNEAQ (reference sequence). The CDR3 extends over 12 amino acids. The CDR3 loop reads CSIRGPGTEAFF. Written as DNA, the CDR3 is TGTTCCATCAGGGGGCCGGGCACTGAAGCTTTCTTT.

On this clone itself: Other DNA sequences in this specimen translate into the identical CDR3. The gene calls are TRBV9 and TRBJ1-1, with TRBD1 matching 8 bases. Germline V gives CDR1 SGDLS, CDR2 YYNGEE. The CDR3 has 14 residues. With V trimmed by 4 bases and J by 5 bases, 7 bases remained unmatched. The CDR3 coding sequence is TGTGCCAGCAGCCTCGGACAGGGAAGGACTGAAGCTTTCTTT. Its protein product is CASSLGQGRTEAFF.

This chain uses TRBV19 with TRBJ2-3, with 12 positions matching TRBD2. Trimming at V came to 6 bases and at J to 2 bases, leaving 3 bases not matched to a gene. Germline V gene data show CDR1 as LNHDA and CDR2 as SQIVND (reference sequence). CDR3 length equals 15 residues. The CDR3 reads CASSGLAGNTDTQYF. Here the CDR3 DNA reads TGTGCCAGTAGCGGACTAGCGGGGAACACAGATACGCAGTATTTT.

V and J are TRBV6-5 and TRBJ1-1, with a possible D match to TRBD1 (6 bases). V lost 7 bases, J lost 1 base, and 10 bases lay in between. The CDR3 runs to 13 residues. Germline CDR1 reads MNHEY; CDR2 reads SVGAGI. This chain's CDR3 is CASIGQPNTEAFF. CDR3 DNA sequence: TGTGCCAGCATCGGACAGCCGAACACTGAAGCTTTCTTT.

This chain joins TRBV5-4 and TRBJ1-2; D remains ambiguous. The germline V and J ends were trimmed by 4 bases and 7 bases, with 14 bases remaining between them. The germline gives CDR1 SGHNT, CDR2 YYREEE (reference sequence). This CDR3 has 13 amino acids. CDR3 residues: CASSREFEGGYTF. CDR3 DNA: TGTGCCAGCAGCAGGGAGTTCGAGGGTGGCTACACCTTC.

The chain carries TRBV6-5 and TRBJ1-4; unclear D gene. V dropped 0 bases and J dropped 2 bases, with 10 bases sitting between them. This CDR3 is 16 amino acids long. Germline V lookup: CDR1 MNHEY, CDR2 SVGAGI. The CDR3: CASSYSTTRTNEKLFF. In nucleotides, the CDR3 is TGTGCCAGCAGTTACTCGACTACTCGTACTAATGAAAAACTGTTTTTT.

V is TRBV5-4 and J is TRBJ2-7; TRBD1 matches 7 bases. The germline V gene has CDR1 SGHNT and CDR2 YYREEE (reference sequence). The CDR3 spans 12 residues. V lost 7 bases to trimming and J lost 2 bases; unmatched junction nucleotides: 3. In nucleotides, the CDR3 is TGTGCCAGCCAGGGGGAGACCTACGAGCAGTACTTC. It translates to CASQGETYEQYF.